The entry below gives a single T cell receptor beta chain sequence along with its context. Antigen unknown. The V segment lost 1 base and the J segment 1 base; nucleotides outside the gene matches: 9. This CDR3 has 18 amino acids. Germline CDR1 and CDR2: SGHNT and YENEEA. PCR involved 60 Vbeta and 13 Jbeta primers. The table came from immunoSEQ multiplex PCR; TCRdb's copy has only in-frame clones and leaves some out. The sample yields 150,000 to 200,000 clones, around 81% seen once. The sample originates from a study of cytomegalovirus exposure and HLA in healthy donors. Points from the study as a whole: Listed as cytomegalovirus-associated were 150 or so TCR beta chains. In a later analysis, CMV-associated beta chains were mostly HLA-associated, it appeared. Prediction of most subjects' HLA-A and HLA-B alleles by TCR beta sequences was reportedly accurate.

This sequence originates from a man aged 18 to 30 in good health and CMV-seronegative. The sample consisted of PBMCs. J is TRBJ2-2 and V is TRBV11-3, with 7 positions matching TRBD1. CDR3: CASSLGVWDRLNTGELFF. CDR3 in DNA: TGTGCCAGCAGCTTAGGGGTATGGGACAGATTGAACACCGGGGAGCTGTTTTTT.